This T cell receptor (beta chain) is from a study of cytomegalovirus exposure and HLA in healthy donors (dated by TCRdb to about 2017). For context, the study as a whole: In an earlier analysis of roughly 500 of the donors, approximately 300 Gb of sequence data and 100 million or so unique TCR beta sequences from approximately 180 million T cells were reported. Roughly 300 gigabases of sequencing data and approximately 91 million unique TCR sequences made up an early release that covered some 640 HLA-typed donors. Of the roughly 400 genotyped donors, about 84% fell in the genetic ancestry cluster associated with self-reported Caucasian donors. The study aimed to test whether signatures of past pathogen exposure could be identified by cataloging public T cell receptors. The study profiled the T cell repertoires of under 850 subjects by immunosequencing and related them to cytomegalovirus serostatus. Besides the first cohort of around 700 subjects, a separate validation cohort made up of roughly 130 different subjects was used. To predict cytomegalovirus infection status, the study combined high-throughput TCR immunosequencing, statistical association of individual TCRs with disease status, and machine learning. A later analysis re-examined previously published TCR beta repertoires from more than 650 donors and added high-resolution HLA genotyping to investigate patterns of TCR occurrence. The later analysis used no new phenotypic data to find candidate immune exposures, relying instead on TCR beta sequences and their occurrence across donors. In an earlier analysis of 550 to 700 of the donors, high-throughput TCR beta sequencing was used to judge whether each TCR beta V gene segment behaved as functional or pseudogenic. Donor age, sex, ethnicity and CMV serostatus were compiled alongside the repertoire data. In a later genetic analysis, genome-wide SNP genotypes for about three fifths of the roughly 670 donors were used, and that subset was treated as a discovery cohort. Every repertoire in the discovery cohort had been generated on one and the same sequencing platform. HLA typing covered class I and class II loci at four-digit resolution. The number of typed donors differed by locus: about 629-640 for A, B, C, DRB1 and DQB1; some 540 for DQA1; 606 for DPA1; and about 450 for DPB1. Because of strong linkage in the cohort, five DR-DQ haplotypes were treated as single units for association and clustering. Across under 500 genotyped donors of the cohort, an average of roughly 250,000 unique TCR beta nucleotide sequences per donor were sequenced, and roughly 20% of those sequences were non-productive.

The full study reports these points: In a later genetic analysis, fewer N-insertions in productive TCRs were reported among donors in an Asian-associated ancestry cluster than the roughly 700-donor mean. A cluster of highly shared sequence variants was judged likely to represent a technical artifact of the sequencing pipeline. In an earlier analysis of more than 450 of the donors, most TCR beta V segments were observed in productive rearrangements about 90% or about 30% of the time, broadly matching IMGT annotations. When HLA alleles, especially DR and DQ, strongly co-occurred, TCR associations were difficult to assign to individual alleles. The study listed approximately 160 TCR beta chains as associated with cytomegalovirus. In a later analysis, several top co-occurrence clusters were reported to appear linked to parvovirus B19, influenza, CMV and Epstein-Barr virus. Approximately 16 rarely observed V segments, including chromosome 9 orphons, were excluded from the earlier analysis of about 500 of the donors because counts were too low. In a later genetic analysis, a missense DCLRE1C variant was associated with V-gene and J-gene trimming of TCR beta chains, and the association was replicated in an independent cohort. In a later analysis, HLA-associated TCR beta chains were found to be more clonally expanded and to have lower generation probabilities than equally common non-associated chains. While some public TCRs were present in many individuals, most TCR sequences turned up only very rarely across donors. Three of the identified cytomegalovirus-associated TCR beta chains were confirmed in vitro to be specific for cytomegalovirus antigens. Because HLA typing was unavailable for some donors at each locus, only the typed subset was used in association tests. Most CMV-associated TCR beta chains appeared to be HLA-restricted in a later analysis, and the HLA associations seemed to be driven largely by CMV exposure. The cohort was sequenced for TCR beta chains only, and without alpha or paired-chain data the features that could be detected were limited. Correlated functional status among segregating V segments might be attributable to linkage disequilibrium, but an unknown experimental factor could not be ruled out. In a later analysis, more than 15,000 TCR beta sequences were associated with specific HLA alleles at a false discovery rate of 0.05. A later analysis found that TCR association rates varied across HLA loci, with DRB1 alleles showing the most associated TCRs and HLA-C alleles the fewest. The presence/absence analyses assumed that sequencing depth was roughly uniform across donors, and that assumption may not be true. The 87-base-pair reads could not distinguish some IMGT-functional V segments, including TRBV6-2 and TRBV6-3, so those segments were excluded. The authors suggested that the approach could potentially be generalized to other disease states and immunological phenotypes. In both the original and validation cohorts, the classifier was reported to diagnose cytomegalovirus status with high specificity and sensitivity. A further reported finding was that TCR beta sequences accurately predicted the HLA-A and HLA-B alleles for most subjects in the first cohort. CMV serostatus was the only immune exposure information available for the cohort.

The library came from the immunoSEQ multiplex PCR assay. For the multiplex PCR, a mixture combining 60 forward primers for TCR Vbeta segments and 13 reverse primers for TCR Jbeta segments was used. The CDR3 region of rearranged TCR beta genes was amplified from genomic DNA by a multiplex PCR assay. Amplified TCR beta libraries were sequenced as 87-base-pair reads on the Illumina HiSeq System. Under the source paper's analysis protocol: In a later analysis, tens of millions of unique TCR beta chains were counted across the roughly 610 repertoires, and roughly 10 million of these chains were shared by at least two donors. Raw reads were error-corrected and collapsed into unique sequences with a nearest-neighbor algorithm that merged closely related sequences to remove PCR and sequencing errors. V, D and J gene segments were assigned by aligning CDR3 sequences to IMGT reference sequences. For a sequence to be retained, a match of at least six nucleotides was required to both a V gene segment and a J gene segment. A rearrangement was called productive if the CDR3 had no stop codons and remained in frame with V and J, and every other rearrangement was called non-productive. CDR3 was defined according to IMGT convention as the region running from the second conserved V-encoded cysteine to the conserved J-encoded phenylalanine. The earlier analysis of about 610 of the donors excluded any sequence lacking an unambiguous match to a single V gene segment. An earlier analysis of about 590 of the donors classified V segments as functional when productive rearrangements were above 56.7% and as segregating when the standard deviation between donors was above 5%. A statistical classification framework was built to diagnose cytomegalovirus status from the catalog of TCR beta chain sequences. A later analysis assigned V and J genes by comparing TCR nucleotide sequences with IMGT/GENE-DB human TR gene sequences. A later analysis assigned CDR3 sequences and most-parsimonious VDJ recombination scenarios with the TCRdist pipeline. A later analysis defined each TCR beta chain by its CDR3 amino acid sequence plus V-gene family, and excluded reads lacking a unique V-gene family. A later analysis removed 592 highly shared, low-generation-probability nucleotide sequences to deal with suspected cross-contamination and a sequencing artifact. A later analysis calculated a clonal expansion index for each public chain from normalized within-repertoire ranks of inferred template counts. A later analysis computed generation probabilities with a VDJ recombination model fitted to out-of-frame rearrangements, and checked the results against IGoR. Hypergeometric tests were used in a later analysis to score TCR-TCR, TCR-HLA and TCR-CMV co-occurrence, with a repertoire-size bias correction applied to the TCR pairs. To estimate false discovery rates, a later analysis permuted the HLA or CMV assignments 20 times. In a later analysis, co-occurring TCRs were grouped using DBSCAN, with TCRdist sequence similarity added in when clustering inside HLA-allele-positive subsets. Repertoires with fewer than 30,000 or more than 120,000 public chains, plus five repertoires with anomalous nucleotide sharing, were excluded from co-occurrence clustering. Held by TCRdb, this immuneACCESS table contains in-frame sequences only and omits some clones. Under half of the omission traces to an unresolved V gene where checked; the cause of the rest is unknown. V, J and clone size reflect that table, while D and trimming were determined from the DNA. Recorded for this sample are 95,000 to 100,000 clones; about four fifths of them occurred a single time. Around 1.9% of the sample comes from the top ten.

CDR1 and CDR2 (WNHNN, SYGVQD) derive from the germline V gene (reference sequence). Relative to germline, V is missing 4 bases and J is missing 1 base, with 2 bases of the junction outside any gene match. From the cysteine through the phenylalanine, the CDR3 covers 16 amino acids. Just the 48-base CDR3 DNA is kept, in frame starting at base 1. The cohort was made up of approximately 700 healthy bone marrow donors. All cohort members were sampled while nominally healthy, although unrecorded immune exposures were likely present. The donor was CMV seronegative and belonged to the group of around 400 seronegative cohort members. A peripheral blood sample was collected from each donor, and TCR beta sequencing was performed on peripheral blood mononuclear cells. Genomic DNA was extracted from the blood cell samples with the Qiagen DNeasy Blood Extraction Kit. About this clone itself: Its antigen specificity is not known. No per-base quality is available; no much larger clone lies one base away.

The chain was built from TRBV10-1 and TRBJ2-1; 12 bases in between match TRBD2. The sequencing sample was made of PBMCs. The clonotype was recovered from a woman aged 40 to 55 in good health and CMV-seronegative. The bases are TGCGCCAGCAGTGCTAGCGGGGGGGCTTCCTACAATGAGCAGTTCTTC. This encodes CASSASGGASYNEQFF.